This is a list of T cell receptor beta chains from one sample in a study of identical twins. TCRdb reprocessed the 5' RACE reads via MiXCR and lists one record per CDR3 protein. Among about 240,000 distinct CDR3 sequences listed, 6% to 8% were seen once. This sample was also put to use in a study of yellow fever vaccine responses in identical twins.

The material sequenced was CD8+ T cells sorted from blood. Receptor source: a woman between 18 and 29 years old in good health. The CDR3 runs from the conserved cysteine through the conserved F or W. The order of the fields is J gene, V gene, clone size, D gene, CDR3 length, CDR3 DNA, CDR3 protein. D genes are given only for firm matches. Part of the rows lack a size; the others show once, few, many or a class for expanded clones.

>TRBJ2-2|TRBV28|many|TRBD1|14
TGTGCCAGCACTCAGGGGGTATGGACCGGGGAGCTGTTTTTT
CASTQGVWTGELFF
>TRBJ1-4|TRBV7-8|NA|NA|15
TGTGCCAGCAGCCCGAAGGAGACCCTAAATGAAAAACTGTTTTTT
CASSPKETLNEKLFF
>TRBJ1-2|TRBV14|many|NA|14
TGTGCCAGCAGCCAAGAGTTTGCAGGGGATGGCTACACCTTC
CASSQEFAGDGYTF
>TRBJ2-2|TRBV29-1|few|TRBD1|13
TGCAGCGCTTCAGGGGGGAACACCGGGGAGCTGTTTTTT
CSASGGNTGELFF
>TRBJ2-1|TRBV20-1|many|TRBD1|15
TGCAGTGCCACGACCGGGGACAGCCAATGGGATGAGCAGTTCTTC
CSATTGDSQWDEQFF
>TRBJ2-7|TRBV11-2|NA|NA|14
TGTGCCAGCAGCCCCTATACAGGTTCCTACGAGCAGTACTTC
CASSPYTGSYEQYF
>TRBJ2-5|TRBV11-3|NA|TRBD2|16
TGTGCCAGCAGCCACAACACGCTAGCGGGGACAGAGACCCAGTACTTC
CASSHNTLAGTETQYF
>TRBJ2-1|TRBV7-9|few|TRBD2|15
TGTGCCAGCAGCTTAAAAACTAGCGGGTATGATGAGCAGTTCTTC
CASSLKTSGYDEQFF
>TRBJ2-2|TRBV29-1|many|NA|11
TGCAGCGCAAACAAGGGCGGGGAGCTGTTTTTT
CSANKGGELFF
>TRBJ2-3|TRBV5-5|NA|TRBD2|18
TGTGCCAGCAGCTTGGACCTAGCGGGGTACCTCGGCACAGATACGCAGTATTTT
CASSLDLAGYLGTDTQYF
>TRBJ2-5|TRBV7-8|NA|NA|15
TGTGCCAGCAGCTTATTCTACAGGGAACAAGAGACCCAGTACTTC
CASSLFYREQETQYF
>TRBJ2-1|TRBV11-3|NA|TRBD1|16
TGTGCCAGCAGCTTAAGCAGGGGGCAAGCCTACAATGAGCAGTTCTTC
CASSLSRGQAYNEQFF
>TRBJ2-7|TRBV4-1|few|NA|14
TGCGCCAGCAGCCCCTCTCCGGGGAATTACGAGCAGTACTTC
CASSPSPGNYEQYF
>TRBJ2-1|TRBV12-3/TRBV12-4|many|TRBD1|14
TGTGCCAGCACCCCGGGACAGAACTACAATGAGCAGTTCTTC
CASTPGQNYNEQFF
>TRBJ2-2|TRBV20-1|many|NA|15
TGCAGTGCTAGAGATGTAGCGGAGCACACCGGGGAGCTGTTTTTT
CSARDVAEHTGELFF
>TRBJ2-1|TRBV7-8|many|TRBD2|15
TGTGCCAGCAGCTTGGTAGCGGGGGGCGACAATGAGCAGTTCTTC
CASSLVAGGDNEQFF
>TRBJ1-6|TRBV5-1|many|NA|15
TGCGCCAGCAGCCCCTATTCCGGAAGCAATTCACCCCTCCACTTT
CASSPYSGSNSPLHF
>TRBJ1-4|TRBV7-8|NA|NA|16
TGTGCCAGCAGCCATCCGGGAGGACGGACTAATGAAAAACTGTTTTTT
CASSHPGGRTNEKLFF
>TRBJ1-1|TRBV20-1|many|TRBD1|15
TGCAGTGCCTCCACCCGGGACAGGGGTGGCACTGAAGCTTTCTTT
CSASTRDRGGTEAFF
>TRBJ2-3|TRBV28|NA|NA|18
TGTGCCAGCAGTTTTCCGGCGGAACTTGGGACTGGGATAGATACGCAGTATTTT
CASSFPAELGTGIDTQYF
>TRBJ2-4|TRBV28|many|TRBD1|17
TGTGCCAGCAGTACAACAGGGGGCGACCTAGCCAAAAACATTCAGTACTTC
CASSTTGGDLAKNIQYF
>TRBJ1-2|TRBV12-5|few|NA|14
TGTGCTAGTGGTAACGGGACGGGCACTGTGGGCTACACCTTC
CASGNGTGTVGYTF
>TRBJ2-2|TRBV4-1|many|NA|15
TGCGCCAGCGGGGACCCTCAGGGGGGCACCGGGGAGCTGTTTTTT
CASGDPQGGTGELFF